This TCR beta chain is drawn from a study of blood T cell repertoires in COVID-19. Original data processing: Scientists estimated how many nucleated cells there were by amplifying reference gene primers. TCRdb's table, derived via immunoSEQ multiplex PCR, lists solely in-frame clones and lacks some. V and J calls and clone size are those listed in that table; D and trimming were worked out from the DNA. The sample holds about 300,000 clones, approximately 88% seen once. This CDR3 comprises 11 residues. The germline CDR1 and CDR2 sequences are MDHEN and SYDVKM. V lost 6 bases, J lost 8 bases, and 11 bases lay in between.

The chain couples TRBV28 to TRBJ2-7; D gene unclear. The source material was peripheral blood. The clonotype was recovered from a woman in her 30s with COVID-19, enrolled during active disease. CDR3 sequence reads: CASSRGTQQYV. CDR3 nucleotides: TGTGCCAGCAGCCGAGGTACGCAGCAGTACGTC.